The T cell receptor beta chain described here comes from a study of immune evolution from preneoplasia to lung adenocarcinoma. The CDR3 is made up of 14 amino acids. The V segment lost 5 bases and the J segment 4 bases; nucleotides outside the gene matches: 3. The germline gives CDR1 SGHTA, CDR2 FQGTGA. Data came from immunoSEQ multiplex PCR; TCRdb stores just in-frame clones and leaves some out. The sample shows approximately 3,000 clones, more than 75% of them seen only once. The sample was FFPE adjacent normal lung tissue. The chain joins TRBV7-3 to TRBJ2-7, with TRBD2 identical over 12 bases. The source is a person aged 60 to 85 with lung adenocarcinoma. CDR3 residues: CASSLAGGQYEQYF. The CDR3 DNA follows: TGTGCCAGCAGCCTAGCGGGGGGGCAGTACGAGCAGTACTTC.